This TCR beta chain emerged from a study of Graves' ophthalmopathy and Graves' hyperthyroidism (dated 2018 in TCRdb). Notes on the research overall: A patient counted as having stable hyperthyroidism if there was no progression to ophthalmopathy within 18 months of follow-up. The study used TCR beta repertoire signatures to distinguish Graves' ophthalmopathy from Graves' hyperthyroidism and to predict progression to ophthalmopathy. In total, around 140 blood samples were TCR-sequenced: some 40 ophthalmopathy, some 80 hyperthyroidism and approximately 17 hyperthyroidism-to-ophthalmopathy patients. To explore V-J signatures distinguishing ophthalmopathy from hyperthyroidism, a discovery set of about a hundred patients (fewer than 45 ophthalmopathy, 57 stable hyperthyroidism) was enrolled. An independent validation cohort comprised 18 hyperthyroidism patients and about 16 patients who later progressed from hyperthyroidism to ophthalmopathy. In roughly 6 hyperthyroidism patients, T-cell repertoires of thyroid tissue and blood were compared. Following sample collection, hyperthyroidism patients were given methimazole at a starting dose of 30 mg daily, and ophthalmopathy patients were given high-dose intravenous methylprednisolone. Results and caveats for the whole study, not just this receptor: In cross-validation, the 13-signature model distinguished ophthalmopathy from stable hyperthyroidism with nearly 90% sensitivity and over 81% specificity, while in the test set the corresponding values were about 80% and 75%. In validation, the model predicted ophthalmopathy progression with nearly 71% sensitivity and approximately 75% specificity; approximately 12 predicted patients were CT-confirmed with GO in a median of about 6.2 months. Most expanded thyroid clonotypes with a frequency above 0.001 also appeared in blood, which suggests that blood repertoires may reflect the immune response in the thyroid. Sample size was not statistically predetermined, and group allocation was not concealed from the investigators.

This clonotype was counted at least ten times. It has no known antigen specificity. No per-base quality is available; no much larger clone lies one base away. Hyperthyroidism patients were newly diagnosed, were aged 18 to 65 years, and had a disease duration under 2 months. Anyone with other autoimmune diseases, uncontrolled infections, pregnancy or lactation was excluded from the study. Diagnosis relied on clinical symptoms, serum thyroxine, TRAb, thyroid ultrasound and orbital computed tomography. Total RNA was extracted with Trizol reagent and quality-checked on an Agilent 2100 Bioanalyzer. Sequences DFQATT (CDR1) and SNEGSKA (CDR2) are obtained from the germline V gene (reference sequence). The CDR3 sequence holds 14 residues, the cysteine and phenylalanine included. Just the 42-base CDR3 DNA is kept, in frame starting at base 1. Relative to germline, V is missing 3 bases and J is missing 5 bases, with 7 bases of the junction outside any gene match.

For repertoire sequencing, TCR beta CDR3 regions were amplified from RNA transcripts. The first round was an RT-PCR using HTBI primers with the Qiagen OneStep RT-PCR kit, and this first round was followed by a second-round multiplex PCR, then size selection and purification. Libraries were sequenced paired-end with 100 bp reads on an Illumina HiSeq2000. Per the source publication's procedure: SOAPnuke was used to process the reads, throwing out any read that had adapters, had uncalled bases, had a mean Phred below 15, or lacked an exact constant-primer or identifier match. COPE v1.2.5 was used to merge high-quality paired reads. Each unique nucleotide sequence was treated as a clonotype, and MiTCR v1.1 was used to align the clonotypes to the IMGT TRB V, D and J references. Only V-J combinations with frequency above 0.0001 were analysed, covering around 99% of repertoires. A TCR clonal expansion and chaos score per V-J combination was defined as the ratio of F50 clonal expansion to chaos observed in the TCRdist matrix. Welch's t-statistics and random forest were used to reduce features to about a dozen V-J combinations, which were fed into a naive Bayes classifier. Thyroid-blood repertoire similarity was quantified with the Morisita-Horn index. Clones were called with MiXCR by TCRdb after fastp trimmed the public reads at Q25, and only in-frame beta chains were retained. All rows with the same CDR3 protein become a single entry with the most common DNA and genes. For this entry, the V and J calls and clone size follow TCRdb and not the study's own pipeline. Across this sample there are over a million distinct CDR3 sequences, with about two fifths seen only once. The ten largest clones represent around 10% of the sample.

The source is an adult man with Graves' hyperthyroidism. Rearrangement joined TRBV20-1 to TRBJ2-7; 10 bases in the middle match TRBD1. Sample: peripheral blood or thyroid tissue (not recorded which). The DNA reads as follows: TGCAGTGCTAGTACACCCGGGACAGGGGACGAGCAGTACTTC. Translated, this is CSASTPGTGDEQYF.